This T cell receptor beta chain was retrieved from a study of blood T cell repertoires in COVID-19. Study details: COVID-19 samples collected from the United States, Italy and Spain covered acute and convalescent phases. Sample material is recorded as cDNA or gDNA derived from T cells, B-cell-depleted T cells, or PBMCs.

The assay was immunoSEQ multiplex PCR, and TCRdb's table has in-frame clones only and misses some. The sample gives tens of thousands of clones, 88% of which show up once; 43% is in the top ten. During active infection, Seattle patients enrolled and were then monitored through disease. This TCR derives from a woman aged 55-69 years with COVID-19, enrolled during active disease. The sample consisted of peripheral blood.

Written as DNA, the CDR3 is TGTGCCACCAGCACGACTCGGGGGGCTGAAGCTTTCTTT. This codes for CATSTTRGAEAFF. The gene calls are TRBV15 and TRBJ1-1; D might be TRBD1 (5 bases). The germline V gene encodes CDR1 LNHNV and CDR2 YYDKDF (reference sequence). The length of the CDR3 is 13 residues. V was cut by 4 bases and J by 6 bases, with 12 bases left in between. Using reference TRBV15 and TRBJ1-1 for the parts outside the CDR3, the full variable domain is DAMVIQNPRYQVTQFGKPVTLSCSQTLNHNVMYWYQQKSSQAPKLLFHYYDKDFNNEADTPDNFQSRRPNTSFCFLDIRSPGLGDTAMYLCATSTTRGAEAFFGQGTRLTVV.